The 15 T cell receptor beta chains given below trace back to one sample, sequenced in a study of HIV-infected children after antiretroviral therapy interruption. The TCR library was built from RNA with a 3' RACE protocol and unique molecular identifiers. TCRdb called the 3' RACE reads again in MiXCR, with one record for every CDR3 protein. Found here are about 89,000 distinct CDR3 sequences, about 7.2% of them singletons; the top ten hold 0.85% to 1.3%. Treatment denoted: PENTA 11 planned treatment interruption arm or continuous ART arm. The sample here was CD45RA+ CD4+ T cells from PBMCs, pooled from several time points, taken from a donor given antiretroviral therapy, either interrupted or continuous. Subset: naive CD4+ CD45RA+ CD45RO- T cells. The receptor set was obtained from a pool of human donors with HIV.

The chain links TRBV12-3 or TRBV12-4 to TRBJ2-5; 14 positions agree with TRBD2. The J segment lost 5 bases and the V segment lost 7 bases, leaving 9 bases of the junction unmatched. This CDR3 comprises 16 residues. The CDR3 spells CASTLTSGGADETQYF. The CDR3 DNA sequence: TGTGCCAGCACCCTGACTAGCGGGGGGGCGGATGAGACCCAGTACTTC.

This clonotype was detected ten times or more. This chain connects TRBV7-8 to TRBJ2-5; D is ambiguous. Deletions cut 5 bases from V and 1 base from J, with 5 bases between. CDR3 length: 12 residues. Germline V CDR1 and CDR2: SGHVS, FQNEAQ. CDR3 nucleotides: TGTGCCAGCAGCCATTTCCAAGAGACCCAGTACTTC. It is translated as CASSHFQETQYF.

Many counts were recorded for this clonotype. The chain uses TRBV29-1 and TRBJ2-1; 14 nucleotides match TRBD2. Germline loops: CDR1 SQVTM, CDR2 ANQGSEA. The length of the CDR3 is 19 residues. V trimming: 4 bases; J trimming: 0 bases; junction bases outside the gene matches: 11. The CDR3 here is CSVAPWTSGGPDSYNEQFF. The CDR3 nucleotides are TGCAGCGTTGCCCCCTGGACTAGCGGGGGGCCCGACTCCTACAATGAGCAGTTCTTC.

The chain employs TRBV5-1 and TRBJ2-7, with a weak D call TRBD2 (6 bases). The germline gives CDR1 SGHRS, CDR2 YFSETQ. Trimming removed 0 bases at V and 7 bases at J, with 11 bases between. This CDR3 spans 13 amino acids. The CDR3 DNA sequence: TGCGCCAGCAGCTTGGATTTCGGGGGAGAGCAGTACTTC. Residues: CASSLDFGGEQYF. The full variable domain, rest sourced from reference TRBV5-1 and TRBJ2-7, is KAGVTQTPRYLIKTRGQQVTLSCSPISGHRSVSWYQQTPGQGLQFLFEYFSETQRNKGNFPGRFSGRQFSNSRSEMNVSTLELGDSALYLCASSLDFGGEQYFGPGTRLTVT.

This clonotype occurred many times. The chain carries TRBV29-1 and TRBJ2-1, with D hard to call. V shed 5 bases and J shed 15 bases, with 20 bases lying between them. The CDR3 sequence is 12 residues long. Germline CDR1 SQVTM, CDR2 ANQGSEA. CDR3 protein: CSVLTPGQTTFF. CDR3 nucleotide sequence: TGCAGCGTTCTAACCCCCGGGCAGACCACGTTCTTC.

This clonotype has a count of ten or more. The chain recombines TRBV12-3 or TRBV12-4 with TRBJ2-7, with D tentatively TRBD2 (5 bases). This CDR3 region has 14 residues. The V gene lost 4 bases and the J gene lost 3 bases, with 13 bases spanning the gap. CDR3: CASSWGAVDYEQYF. As DNA, the CDR3 is TGTGCCAGCAGTTGGGGAGCGGTGGACTACGAGCAGTACTTC.

This clonotype has ten or more counts. The chain carries TRBV5-1 and TRBJ2-3, with no clear D. This CDR3 contains 15 residues. V gave up 4 bases and J gave up 4 bases, with 16 bases separating them. Germline CDR1 SGHRS, CDR2 YFSETQ. CDR3 amino acids: CASSLQDVLPDTQYF. For the CDR3, the DNA is TGCGCCAGCAGCCTTCAAGACGTCCTCCCAGATACGCAGTATTTT. Complete variable domain (other parts from reference TRBV5-1 and TRBJ2-3): KAGVTQTPRYLIKTRGQQVTLSCSPISGHRSVSWYQQTPGQGLQFLFEYFSETQRNKGNFPGRFSGRQFSNSRSEMNVSTLELGDSALYLCASSLQDVLPDTQYFGPGTRLTVL.

In this sample, this clonotype turned up many times. This chain joins TRBV5-6 and TRBJ2-3; D may be TRBD2 (5 bases). Germline V CDR1 and CDR2: SGHDT, YYEEEE. The CDR3 has 14 amino acids. Between the trimmed V and J ends, which lost 4 bases and 2 bases, there was a span of 11 bases. The CDR3 DNA follows: TGTGCCAGCAGCCACACGGGGTCCACAGATACGCAGTATTTT. As protein: CASSHTGSTDTQYF.

The genes are TRBV19 and TRBJ2-1, with 10 bases matching TRBD2. Trimming removed 1 base from V and 6 bases from J; junction bases left unmatched: 9. The CDR3 is made up of 17 amino acids. CDR1 LNHDA and CDR2 SQIVND come from the germline V gene (reference sequence). The CDR3 DNA reads as TGTGCCAGTAGTATAGCGCAGATGGCTAGCGGGGGCAATGAGCAGTTCTTC. Its protein is CASSIAQMASGGNEQFF.

This clonotype was seen many times. V and J are TRBV19 and TRBJ1-2; 10 bases fit TRBD1. The CDR3 is 14 residues long. With V trimmed by 3 bases and J by 7 bases, 5 bases remained unmatched. Germline-derived CDR1 and CDR2 are LNHDA and SQIVND (reference sequence). This CDR3 reads CASSIPGQGSGYTF. CDR3 nucleotide sequence: TGTGCCAGTAGTATTCCGGGACAGGGGAGTGGCTACACCTTC.

This clonotype has a count of ten or more. The V gene is TRBV15, the J gene TRBJ2-7; 12 bases are shared with TRBD2. J was trimmed by 3 bases and V by 6 bases; bases with no gene match: 6. Germline lookup yields CDR1 LNHNV and CDR2 YYDKDF (reference sequence). The CDR3 covers 15 residues. Written as DNA, the CDR3 is TGTGCCACCAGACTAGCGGGGGGAGCGGTCTACGAGCAGTACTTC. Its protein product is CATRLAGGAVYEQYF. Full variable domain (remainder filled in from reference TRBV15 and TRBJ2-7): DAMVIQNPRYQVTQFGKPVTLSCSQTLNHNVMYWYQQKSSQAPKLLFHYYDKDFNNEADTPDNFQSRRPNTSFCFLDIRSPGLGDTAMYLCATRLAGGAVYEQYFGPGTRLTVT.

The gene calls are TRBV12-3 or TRBV12-4 and TRBJ2-3; TRBD2 is a possible D gene (5 bases). The CDR3 has 13 residues. V was pared by 5 bases and J by 7 bases, with 13 bases between. DNA for the CDR3: TGTGCCAGCAGTCCCGGGGTTCCTAATACGCAGTATTTT. As protein: CASSPGVPNTQYF.

At least ten counts were recorded for this clonotype. The chain carries TRBV9 and TRBJ2-7; D possibly corresponds to TRBD2 (5 bases). Trimming pared 0 bases from V and 2 bases from J, leaving 9 bases between. CDR3 length: 14 residues. CDR1 is SGDLS, CDR2 YYNGEE, per germline. The CDR3 reads CASSVESGTYEQYF. CDR3 DNA: TGTGCCAGCAGCGTAGAGAGCGGTACCTACGAGCAGTACTTC. Looking up the rest from reference TRBV9 and TRBJ2-7 gives the full variable domain: DSGVTQTPKHLITATGQRVTLRCSPRSGDLSVYWYQQSLDQGLQFLIQYYNGEERAKGNILERFSAQQFPDLHSELNLSSLELGDSALYFCASSVESGTYEQYFGPGTRLTVT.

This clonotype was counted between two and nine times. The V gene is TRBV12-3 or TRBV12-4, the J gene TRBJ1-6; D gene unclear. The V end was cut by 5 bases, the J end by 8 bases, with 13 bases between. The CDR3 runs 14 residues. In DNA form, the CDR3 reads TGTGCCAGCAGTCCCATGGGAGAAGATTCACCCCTCCACTTT. Translation: CASSPMGEDSPLHF.

This clonotype was recorded at least ten times. The chain links TRBV24-1 to TRBJ2-1, with 9 bases identical to TRBD2. This CDR3 is 18 amino acids long. CDR1 and CDR2 from the germline V gene are KGHDR and SFDVKD. With V trimmed by 0 bases and J by 4 bases, 9 bases remained unmatched. The CDR3 region has the DNA TGTGCCACCAGTGATTTGCATCAGGGTAGCGGGAGTTACAATGAGCAGTTCTTC. It specifies CATSDLHQGSGSYNEQFF.